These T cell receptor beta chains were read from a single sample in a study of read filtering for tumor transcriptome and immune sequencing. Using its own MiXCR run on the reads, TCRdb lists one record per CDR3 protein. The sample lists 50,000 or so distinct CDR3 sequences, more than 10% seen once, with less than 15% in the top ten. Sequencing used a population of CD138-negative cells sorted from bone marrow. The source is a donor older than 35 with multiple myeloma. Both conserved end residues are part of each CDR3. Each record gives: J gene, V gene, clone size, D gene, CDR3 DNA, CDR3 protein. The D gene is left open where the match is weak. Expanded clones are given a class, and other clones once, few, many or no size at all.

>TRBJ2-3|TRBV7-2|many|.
TGTGCCAGCAGCTTGATATCAGATACGCAGTATTTT
CASSLISDTQYF
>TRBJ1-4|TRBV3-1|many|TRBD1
TGTGCCAGCAGCCCCCGGCCTGACAGGGAAGCGTTTTTT
CASSPRPDREAFF
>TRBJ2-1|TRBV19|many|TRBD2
TGTGCCAGTAGTACCCCGGCAAGGAGCGGGAGAGCCGGATATGAGCAGTTCTTC
CASSTPARSGRAGYEQFF
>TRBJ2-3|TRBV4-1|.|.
TGCGCCTGCAGCCAAATAATTAACAGCCGTAACACAGATACGCAGTATTTT
CACSQIINSRNTDTQYF
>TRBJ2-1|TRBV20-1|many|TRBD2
TGCAGTGCTGGCGGCCTATCTGGGACTAGCGGGAGGGTAGTGTCCTACAATGAGCAGTTCTTC
CSAGGLSGTSGRVVSYNEQFF
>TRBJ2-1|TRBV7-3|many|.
TGTGCCAGCAGCTTCTCCAGGAACAATGAGCAGTTCTTC
CASSFSRNNEQFF
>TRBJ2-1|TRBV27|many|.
TGTGCCAGCAGTTTATTATCCCCAATCGGACAAGGGGCATTCCACAATGAGCAGTTCTTC
CASSLLSPIGQGAFHNEQFF
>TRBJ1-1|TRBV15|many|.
TGTGCCACCAGCAAACATCCGGGGAACACTGAAGCTTTCTTT
CATSKHPGNTEAFF
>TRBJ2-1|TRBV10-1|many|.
TGCGCCAGCAGTGACCCCAGGGAGAATGAGCAGATCTTC
CASSDPRENEQIF
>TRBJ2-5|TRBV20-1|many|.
TGCAGTGCTAGAGCTCCGGGAGAGACCCAGTACTTC
CSARAPGETQYF
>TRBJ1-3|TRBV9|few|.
TGTGCCAGCAGCGTCGGGTCTGGAAACACCATATATTTT
CASSVGSGNTIYF
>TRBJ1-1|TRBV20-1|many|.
TGCAGTGCCCACTCGGGGCTGAACACTGAAGCTTTCTTT
CSAHSGLNTEAFF
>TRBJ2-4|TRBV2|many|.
TGTGCCAGCAGTGTCGCGGAAACGAAAAACATTCAGTACTTC
CASSVAETKNIQYF
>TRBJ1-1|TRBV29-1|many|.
TGCAGCGTTGAGGGGTCGAACACTGAAGCTTTCTTT
CSVEGSNTEAFF
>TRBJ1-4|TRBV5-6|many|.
TGTGCCAGCAGCTTATGGGGGGCAGTGACACTGAATGAAAAACTGTTTTTT
CASSLWGAVTLNEKLFF
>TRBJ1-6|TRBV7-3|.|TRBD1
TGTGCTAGCAGCCTTGGGACAGGGCTTGGATCACCCCTCCACTTT
CASSLGTGLGSPLHF
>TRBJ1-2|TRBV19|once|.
TGTGCCAGTACCCCAAGAGCAGGTCCGTACGGCTACGCCTTC
CASTPRAGPYGYAF
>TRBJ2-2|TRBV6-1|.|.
TGTGCCTCAAGAGGCAGCAACACCCGGGAGCTGCTTTTT
CASRGSNTRELLF
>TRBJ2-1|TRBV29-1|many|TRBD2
TGCAGCGTCCAAACCCTTGGTTCAGCGGGAGGGTACCGCTCCTACAATGAGCAGTTCTTC
CSVQTLGSAGGYRSYNEQFF